This T cell receptor (beta chain) was found in a study of cytomegalovirus exposure and HLA in healthy donors. Study outcomes and limitations: Being indistinguishable, some V segments were excluded, TRBV6-2 and TRBV6-3 among them. In a later analysis, a missense DCLRE1C variant was linked to TCR beta V- and J-gene trimming. A reported reduction in N-insertions relative to the roughly 610-donor mean was seen in an Asian-associated ancestry cluster in a later analysis. Being productive about 87% or about 30% of the time was typical of most TCR beta V segments in an earlier analysis.

Details on this clone: Its target is not known.

PCR amplification relied on 60 Vbeta primers (plus 13 Jbeta primers). Profiled with immunoSEQ multiplex PCR; TCRdb holds only in-frame clones, not every one. This sample has about 120,000 clones, with approximately 70% found just once. The CDR3 runs 18 residues. V shed 5 bases and J shed 3 bases, with 20 bases lying between them. Germline V gene lookup returns CDR1 LNHDA and CDR2 SQIVND (reference sequence). The source material was PBMCs. The receptor's source is a man between 25 and 39 years old in good health and CMV-seropositive. The chain is built from TRBV19 and TRBJ2-6; weak D call: TRBD1 (6 bases). CDR3 coding DNA: TGTGCCAGTAGTTCGGGAACAGGGAAGTTTGGTGGGGCCAACGTCCTGACTTTC. Its translation is CASSSGTGKFGGANVLTF. Full variable domain (remainder filled in from reference TRBV19 and TRBJ2-6): DGGITQSPKYLFRKEGQNVTLSCEQNLNHDAMYWYRQDPGQGLRLIYYSQIVNDFQKGDIAEGYSVSREKKESFPLTVTSAQKNPTAFYLCASSSGTGKFGGANVLTFGAGSRLTVL.